This TCR beta chain was recorded in a study of T cell changes during pregnancy in multiple sclerosis. Clones were read by immunoSEQ multiplex PCR, and TCRdb kept only the in-frame ones, dropping some. This table holds about 86,000 clones, approximately 90% found once. With 8 bases removed from V and 0 bases from J, the gap between germline ends came to 15 bases. CDR1 is SNHLY and CDR2 is FYNNEI in the germline V gene. The CDR3 has 15 amino acids. The chain links TRBV2 to TRBJ2-3; D possibly corresponds to TRBD2 (6 bases). The clonotype originates from a female donor in good health, enrolled as a control in a pregnancy study. Sequenced material: peripheral blood, taken in the first trimester of pregnancy. Written as DNA, the CDR3 is TGTGCCAGCGTTCTAGGAGGGTGGAGCACAGATACGCAGTATTTT. Translating gives CASVLGGWSTDTQYF.